Reported below is one T cell receptor (beta chain). This entry belongs to a study of cytomegalovirus exposure and HLA in healthy donors. Researchers ran the PCR with 60 Vbeta and 13 Jbeta primers. Produced via immunoSEQ multiplex PCR; TCRdb's table is partial and in-frame only. The sample has some 150,000 clones; over 80% are singletons. The CDR3 length is 16 residues. Germline V gene data show CDR1 as SGHAT and CDR2 as FQNNGV. The V end lost 5 bases, the J end lost 5 bases, and 18 bases lay between the germline ends. The specimen sequenced was PBMCs. The receptor's source is a male donor in good health and CMV-seronegative. The V call is TRBV11-2, the J call TRBJ2-2; maybe TRBD2 (7 bases). CDR3 DNA sequence: TGTGCCAGCAGCCCGACGAGGGGGGGCGGTACCGGGGAGCTGTTTTTT. This translates into CASSPTRGGGTGELFF.